These 22 T cell receptor beta chains share one sample of origin, sequenced in a study of T cell responses to AZD1222 COVID-19 vaccine. Some clones are missing from TCRdb's copy, which holds only in-frame ones; the method was immunoSEQ multiplex PCR. The table shows some 150,000 clones, with roughly 90% occurring only once. The sequenced sample was peripheral blood, obtained 28 days after the second AZD1222 dose. Source of these receptors: an adult who received the AZD1222 COVID-19 vaccine.

The chain recombines TRBV7-9 with TRBJ1-2; a possible D gene is TRBD1 (5 bases). The CDR3 is 12 amino acids. CDR1 is SEHNR, CDR2 FQNEAQ, per germline (reference sequence). V was clipped by 4 bases and J by 8 bases, with 11 bases between them. CDR3 DNA sequence: TGTGCCAGCAGCTCGGGGGGTCGCGGCTACACCTTC. It encodes CASSSGGRGYTF.

V gene TRBV4-1 combines with J gene TRBJ1-1, with D possibly matching TRBD1 (5 bases). CDR3 size: 16 residues. Germline V lookup: CDR1 MGHRA, CDR2 YSYEKL. The V and J ends lost 0 bases and 1 base respectively, with 12 bases between them. The CDR3 protein is CASSQERGVKNTEAFF. The CDR3 DNA is TGCGCCAGCAGCCAAGAGCGGGGGGTGAAGAACACTGAAGCTTTCTTT.

This clone was seen only once. This chain connects TRBV7-8 to TRBJ1-3; maybe TRBD1 (6 bases). Trimming shortened V by 5 bases and J by 8 bases, and 13 bases separated the two germline ends. The germline V gene encodes CDR1 SGHVS and CDR2 FQNEAQ. The CDR3 contains 13 residues. The CDR3 coding sequence is TGTGCCAGCAGCACAGGGATTCGGGACACCATATATTTT. Encoded protein: CASSTGIRDTIYF.

The genes are TRBV5-1 and TRBJ2-1; 8 positions agree with TRBD1. J lost 6 bases, V lost 1 base, and 9 bases had no gene match. This CDR3 comprises 16 residues. From germline, CDR1 is SGHRS and CDR2 YFSETQ. The CDR3 sequence is CASSLSATGGRNEQFF. CDR3 coding DNA: TGCGCCAGCAGCTTGTCAGCCACAGGGGGACGCAATGAGCAGTTCTTC.

This chain joins TRBV7-9 and TRBJ2-5; the match to TRBD2 covers 7 bases. Germline V gives CDR1 SEHNR, CDR2 FQNEAQ (reference sequence). The V gene end was trimmed by 2 bases and the J gene end by 5 bases; junction bases not matched to a gene: 8. The CDR3 covers 15 residues. CDR3 residues: CASSLRRPSGETQYF. As DNA, the CDR3 is TGTGCCAGCAGCTTACGCCGGCCTAGCGGCGAGACCCAGTACTTC.

V gene TRBV7-2 combines with J gene TRBJ1-5; D may be TRBD1 (5 bases). The length of the CDR3 is 15 residues. CDR1 SGHTA and CDR2 FQGNSA come from the germline V gene. V was cut by 5 bases and J by 4 bases, with 15 bases left in between. The CDR3 coding sequence is TGTGCCAGCAGCCCCTCTTGGGGGGTAAATCAGCCCCAGCATTTT. This gives the protein CASSPSWGVNQPQHF.

This rearrangement joins TRBV4-3 to TRBJ1-2, with TRBD1 matching 9 bases. Germline V gene lookup returns CDR1 LGHNA and CDR2 YSLEER. The CDR3 covers 17 residues. Unmatched junction bases numbered 9, after V lost 0 bases and J lost 4 bases. The CDR3: CASSQDPDRGVGYGYTF. CDR3 coding DNA: TGCGCCAGCAGCCAAGATCCCGACAGGGGGGTTGGCTATGGCTACACCTTC.

The chain is built from TRBV6-1 and TRBJ2-7; D unclear. The ends were cut back, 1 base at V and 7 bases at J, with 5 bases in the middle. This CDR3 is 11 amino acids long. The germline V gene encodes CDR1 MNHNS and CDR2 SASEGT. In DNA, the CDR3 is TGTGCCAGCAGTGAAGGGCGGGAGCAGTACTTC. Translated, it gives CASSEGREQYF.

This clone was recorded once. The V call is TRBV15, the J call TRBJ2-6, with D possibly matching TRBD2 (5 bases). Germline CDR1 reads LNHNV; CDR2 reads YYDKDF (reference sequence). Trimming removed 7 bases at V and 2 bases at J, with 12 bases between. This CDR3 has 15 amino acids. The DNA for the CDR3 is TGTGCCACCACCCGAGGGATCCCTGGGGCCAACGTCCTGACTTTC. This translates into CATTRGIPGANVLTF. Combining the CDR3 with reference TRBV15 and TRBJ2-6 gives the whole variable domain DAMVIQNPRYQVTQFGKPVTLSCSQTLNHNVMYWYQQKSSQAPKLLFHYYDKDFNNEADTPDNFQSRRPNTSFCFLDIRSPGLGDTAMYLCATTRGIPGANVLTFGAGSRLTVL.

V is TRBV19 and J is TRBJ1-1, with TRBD1 matching 7 bases. Germline CDR1 LNHDA, CDR2 SQIVND (reference sequence). CDR3 size: 15 residues. V lost 5 bases to trimming and J lost 1 base; unmatched junction nucleotides: 7. CDR3 protein: CASSPLDRANTEAFF. CDR3 DNA sequence: TGTGCCAGTAGTCCCCTAGACAGGGCGAACACTGAAGCTTTCTTT.

The chain uses TRBV9 and TRBJ2-2; 11 bases are a match to TRBD2. Germline CDR1 is SGDLS and CDR2 is YYNGEE. The ends lost 2 bases at V and 7 bases at J; junction bases unmatched: 7. The CDR3 has 16 residues. The CDR3 nucleotides read TGTGCCAGCAGCGTTTTACTAGCGGGGGAGAACGGGGAGCTGTTTTTT. Amino acid sequence: CASSVLLAGENGELFF.

The chain uses TRBV7-2 and TRBJ1-2; D is ambiguous. Germline CDR1 SGHTA, CDR2 FQGNSA. There are 15 residues in the CDR3. Deletions cut 0 bases from V and 3 bases from J, with 11 bases between. Here the CDR3 reads CASSLAHVTDYGYTF. In DNA form, the CDR3 reads TGTGCCAGCAGCTTAGCGCACGTCACAGACTATGGCTACACCTTC.

The chain carries TRBV15 and TRBJ1-3; 8 nucleotides match TRBD1. Per the germline V gene, CDR1 is LNHNV and CDR2 is YYDKDF (reference sequence). The junction had 2 bases not matched to a gene; V was cut back by 0 bases and J by 4 bases. The CDR3 covers 15 residues. This CDR3 reads CATSRDRGLGNTIYF. CDR3 DNA: TGTGCCACCAGCAGAGACAGGGGGCTAGGAAACACCATATATTTT.

This chain connects TRBV6-2 or TRBV6-3 to TRBJ2-7; tentative D call: TRBD1 (6 bases). With 5 bases removed from V and 2 bases from J, the gap between germline ends came to 10 bases. The CDR3 extends over 13 amino acids. Germline lookup yields CDR1 MNHEY and CDR2 SVGEGT. This CDR3 is CASSHRDAYEQYF. The CDR3 coding sequence is TGTGCCAGCAGTCACAGGGATGCCTACGAGCAGTACTTC.

This rearrangement joins TRBV19 to TRBJ2-1; D is perhaps TRBD2 (6 bases). The V gene's germline CDR1 is LNHDA and CDR2 SQIVND (reference sequence). Trimming took off 10 bases at V and 6 bases at J, with 16 bases between the two ends. The CDR3 sequence is 13 residues long. The CDR3 DNA is TGTGCCACTCTCCGGGGGTGGGGCAATGAGCAGTTCTTC. Protein product: CATLRGWGNEQFF.

The chain uses TRBV5-4 and TRBJ2-2; D uncertain. Per germline, CDR1 SGHNT and CDR2 YYREEE (reference sequence). This CDR3 region has 14 residues. V shed 7 bases and J shed 7 bases, with 17 bases lying between them. The CDR3 spells CASGRGESNGELFF. CDR3 coding DNA: TGTGCCAGCGGACGTGGAGAATCAAACGGGGAGCTGTTTTTT.

This chain links TRBV6-4 with TRBJ2-3; TRBD2 aligns across 9 bases. V shed 5 bases and J 4 bases; nucleotides not matched to a gene: 7. CDR1 is MRHNA and CDR2 is SNTAGT in the germline V gene. The CDR3 has 15 residues. The CDR3 nucleotides read TGTGCCAGCAGTAGGGATAGCGGGGGAGCAGATACGCAGTATTTT. Encoded protein: CASSRDSGGADTQYF.

The chain couples TRBV19 to TRBJ1-1; the D gene is possibly TRBD1 (5 bases). The V gene's germline CDR1 is LNHDA and CDR2 SQIVND (reference sequence). V was trimmed by 5 bases and J by 1 base, leaving 8 bases between them. The CDR3 is 13 residues long. Here the CDR3 DNA reads TGTGCCAGTAGTGGGGGACGGAACACTGAAGCTTTCTTT. Translating gives CASSGGRNTEAFF. The full variable domain, rest sourced from reference TRBV19 and TRBJ1-1, is DGGITQSPKYLFRKEGQNVTLSCEQNLNHDAMYWYRQDPGQGLRLIYYSQIVNDFQKGDIAEGYSVSREKKESFPLTVTSAQKNPTAFYLCASSGGRNTEAFFGQGTRLTVV.

V usage is TRBV2 and J usage is TRBJ2-3; D is undetermined. Germline CDR1 SNHLY, CDR2 FYNNEI. This CDR3 region has 12 residues. Trimming took 5 bases from V and 6 from J, leaving 9 bases between them. The chain's CDR3 is CASSNAPDTQYF. The CDR3 DNA is TGTGCCAGCAGTAACGCCCCGGATACGCAGTATTTT.

The chain links TRBV19 to TRBJ1-5; 8 bases match TRBD1. The CDR3 extends over 15 amino acids. The germline CDR1 and CDR2 sequences are LNHDA and SQIVND (reference sequence). V shed 6 bases, J shed 0 bases, and the junction held 4 bases outside the gene matches. CDR3 residues: CASRTGQVSNQPQHF. Written as DNA, the CDR3 is TGTGCCAGTAGAACGGGACAGGTTAGCAATCAGCCCCAGCATTTT.

This chain links TRBV18 with TRBJ1-6; D remains unclear. The CDR3 extends over 12 amino acids. The germline gives CDR1 KGHSH, CDR2 LQKENI. V dropped 8 bases and J dropped 11 bases, with 13 bases sitting between them. This CDR3 reads CASATGGAPLHF. CDR3 nucleotide sequence: TGTGCCAGCGCCACCGGTGGGGCACCCCTCCACTTT.

This clone was seen a single time. The genes are TRBV19 and TRBJ2-3, with 7 nucleotides matching TRBD2. The CDR3 is 17 residues long. The germline gives CDR1 LNHDA, CDR2 SQIVND (reference sequence). Trimming took 4 bases from V and 0 from J; bases not matched to a gene: 10. CDR3 region: CASSTHRGVGSTDTQYF. The CDR3 nucleotides are TGTGCCAGTAGTACCCACCGGGGGGTAGGCAGCACAGATACGCAGTATTTT.